The 14 T cell receptor beta chains given below trace back to one sample, sequenced in a study of blood T cell repertoires in COVID-19. TCRdb's table, derived via immunoSEQ multiplex PCR, lists solely in-frame clones and lacks some. Among about 110,000 clones listed, over 75% were seen once. The sample comprised peripheral blood. The receptor set was obtained from a human donor in a cohort sampled during active COVID-19.

V is TRBV18 and J is TRBJ2-2, with 10 bases fitting TRBD1. The CDR3 runs to 17 residues. J gave up 5 bases and V 0 bases, and 6 bases lay outside the gene matches. Germline assignment: CDR1 KGHSH and CDR2 LQKENI. CDR3 coding DNA: TGTGCCAGCTCACCACCCTCGACAGGGGGCGGGACCGGGGAGCTGTTTTTT. Encoded protein: CASSPPSTGGGTGELFF.

J is TRBJ1-5 and V is TRBV2; 10 nucleotides agree with TRBD1. The trim removed 3 bases at V and 5 bases at J, leaving 7 bases unmatched. The CDR3 extends over 16 amino acids. Germline-derived CDR1 and CDR2 are SNHLY and FYNNEI. CDR3 sequence reads: CASSDGRQGAHQPQHF. DNA of the CDR3: TGTGCCAGCAGTGATGGAAGACAGGGGGCACATCAGCCCCAGCATTTT.

This clone has a handful of counts. CDR3 DNA sequence: TGCGCCAGCAGCGGAGACTATTCTGGAAACACCATATATTTT. It codes for CASSGDYSGNTIYF. The chain combines TRBV10-1 with TRBJ1-3; D is unclear. CDR3 size: 14 residues. Per germline, CDR1 WNHNN and CDR2 SYGVQD (reference sequence). V lost 6 bases and J 1 base, leaving 10 bases between the germline ends.

The chain links TRBV2 to TRBJ2-7; D not certain. The CDR3 covers 11 residues. The V gene lost 3 bases and the J gene lost 6 bases, with 6 bases spanning the gap. Per the germline V gene, CDR1 is SNHLY and CDR2 is FYNNEI. CDR3 residues: CASSEEFEQYF. CDR3 bases: TGTGCCAGCAGTGAGGAGTTCGAGCAGTACTTC.

The chain couples TRBV5-1 to TRBJ2-2; D is possibly TRBD1 (6 bases). The CDR3 covers 16 residues. CDR1 is SGHRS and CDR2 is YFSETQ in the germline V gene. V dropped 5 bases and J dropped 4 bases, with 18 bases sitting between them. CDR3: CASRINAGTTTGELFF. DNA of the CDR3: TGCGCCAGCAGAATCAACGCCGGGACAACCACCGGGGAGCTGTTTTTT.

The V gene is TRBV7-3, the J gene TRBJ2-3; D uncertain. V lost 0 bases to trimming and J lost 2 bases, with 6 bases between them. The germline V gene encodes CDR1 SGHTA and CDR2 FQGTGA. This CDR3 spans 14 amino acids. The CDR3 protein is CASSLTGDTDTQYF. The CDR3 DNA reads TGTGCCAGCAGCTTAACGGGCGACACAGATACGCAGTATTTT.

The V and J genes are TRBV6-5 and TRBJ2-1; 8 positions match TRBD2. Looked up from germline, CDR1 is MNHEY and CDR2 is SVGAGI. With 5 bases clipped from V and 6 bases from J, the junction kept 6 bases outside the gene matches. The CDR3 loop spans 14 amino acids. CDR3 sequence: CASSPRGGFNEQFF. The CDR3 region has the DNA TGTGCCAGCAGTCCCCGGGGGGGGTTCAATGAGCAGTTCTTC.

This clone was seen more than once but under ten times. The V gene is TRBV12-3 or TRBV12-4, the J gene TRBJ1-1; 7 bases line up with TRBD1. With V trimmed by 7 bases and J by 7 bases, 6 bases remained unmatched. The CDR3 is made up of 12 amino acids. The chain's CDR3 is CASTDDRVEAFF. DNA for the CDR3: TGTGCCAGCACCGACGACAGGGTTGAAGCTTTCTTT.

The chain carries TRBV6-5 and TRBJ1-2, with D possibly matching TRBD1 (6 bases). Germline loops: CDR1 MNHEY, CDR2 SVGAGI. The length of the CDR3 is 13 residues. V shed 7 bases and J shed 4 bases, with 13 bases lying between them. The CDR3 protein is CASNQGRGYGYTF. CDR3 nucleotide sequence: TGTGCCAGCAACCAGGGGAGAGGCTATGGCTACACCTTC.

This chain connects TRBV5-6 to TRBJ1-3; D remains unclear. The germline CDR1 and CDR2 sequences are SGHDT and YYEEEE. The ends were cut back, 1 base at V and 4 bases at J, with 12 bases in the middle. There are 15 residues in the CDR3. This CDR3 is CASSLQGRKGNTIYF. The CDR3 nucleotides are TGTGCCAGCAGCTTGCAAGGGAGGAAAGGAAACACCATATATTTT.

This clone was recorded once. The rearrangement joins TRBV11-2 to TRBJ2-1; TRBD2 agrees at 7 bases. The germline V gene encodes CDR1 SGHAT and CDR2 FQNNGV. Trimming cost V 1 base and J 5 bases; bases outside gene matches: 5. This CDR3 comprises 15 residues. In nucleotides, the CDR3 is TGTGCCAGCAGCTTAGGGCTAGCGGACAACAATGAGCAGTTCTTC. Translating gives CASSLGLADNNEQFF.

This chain links TRBV15 with TRBJ1-4; maybe TRBD1 (5 bases). The V end was cut by 4 bases, the J end by 1 base, with 13 bases between. The CDR3 is 16 amino acids. CDR1 is LNHNV, CDR2 YYDKDF, per germline (reference sequence). The CDR3 here is CATSTISGGTNEKLFF. The DNA for the CDR3 is TGTGCCACCAGCACTATTAGCGGGGGAACTAATGAAAAACTGTTTTTT.

This chain links TRBV11-2 with TRBJ1-3, with unresolved D. Trimming stripped 5 bases from V and 7 bases from J, with 21 bases between. CDR1 is SGHAT and CDR2 is FQNNGV in the germline V gene. This CDR3 has 16 amino acids. CDR3 nucleotides: TGTGCCAGCAGCCGACACTCCTTCCAAACGATGAACACCATATATTTT. Translated: CASSRHSFQTMNTIYF.

The chain carries TRBV6-2 or TRBV6-3 and TRBJ2-3, with D tentatively TRBD1 (6 bases). V dropped 2 bases and J dropped 3 bases, with 18 bases sitting between them. The V gene's germline CDR1 is MNHEY and CDR2 SVGEGT. The CDR3 covers 17 residues. CDR3 region: CASSYTQTGGHTDTQYF. Written as DNA, the CDR3 is TGTGCCAGCAGTTACACACAGACAGGAGGACATACAGATACGCAGTATTTT.